This record concerns one T cell receptor beta chain sequence. This specimen comes from a study of blood T cell repertoires in COVID-19. Study as a whole: From the United States, Italy and Spain came samples of acute and convalescent COVID-19. Sample material is recorded as cDNA or gDNA derived from T cells, B-cell-depleted T cells, or PBMCs.

The authors' processing: The authors estimated nucleated cell counts from reference gene primer amplification. TCRdb keeps only in-frame clones here, not all; method: immunoSEQ multiplex PCR. The D gene and trimming were derived from the DNA, and the V and J assignments and clone size from that table. The sample carries about 64,000 clones, approximately 90% recorded once. V lost 5 bases and J 1 base, leaving 18 bases between the germline ends. Germline values: CDR1 SGHDT, CDR2 YYEEEE. The CDR3 spans 16 residues. The sample comprised peripheral blood. The chain uses TRBV5-6 and TRBJ1-1; a weak D match, TRBD1 (6 bases). This TCR was recovered from a man aged 45-60 years with active COVID-19. The CDR3, as DNA: TGTGCCAGCAGGTCCGGCACGGGACAAAGGAACACTGAAGCTTTCTTT. Encoded protein: CASRSGTGQRNTEAFF.